This T cell receptor (beta chain) stems from a study of T-cell memory formation after mild COVID-19 (dated by TCRdb to about 2021). In the study overall: TCR sequence clusters from the two donors were largely donor specific. Longitudinal TCRalpha and TCRbeta repertoire sequencing tracked T-cell clones expanding and contracting after mild COVID-19 in a couple of donors. The cohort was made up of two young adult volunteers, one female and one male, who were previously healthy.

Ficoll-Paque density gradient centrifugation was the method used to isolate PBMCs. Trimming removed 8 bases from V and 10 bases from J, leaving 18 bases between the germline ends. The germline V gene specifies MNHEY as CDR1 and SVGAGI as CDR2. The CDR3 goes from the cysteine to the phenylalanine over 14 residues. Of all the DNA, just the CDR3 is kept, 42 bases in frame from base 1. With regard to this clonotype: Its antigen is still unknown. Within one base of it there is no much larger clone, and no base qualities were kept.

Findings and caveats that apply to the study as a whole: The study covered only a couple of mild cases, and larger cohorts including severe cases with pre-infection samples were considered necessary. From day 15 to 85, contracting clones showed balanced CD4/CD8 phenotypes, whereas a second wave of clones that expanded from day 15 to 37 leaned towards CD4+. The second-wave clones that peaked on day 37 were not confirmed to be SARS-CoV-2 specific. Contracting CD4+ clones were located mainly in the CM and EM memory subsets, whereas CD8+ clones were found to be enriched in EMRA. Some responding clones were detected in pre-infection memory, which suggested that pre-existing cross-reactive memory T cells had joined the SARS-CoV-2 response.

Sequencing instrument: Illumina NovaSeq 6000. TCRalpha and TCRbeta cDNA libraries were constructed by 5'RACE with constant-segment primers, with sample barcodes and unique molecular identifiers being introduced. Trizol reagent was used to extract RNA from every sample. The libraries were amplified in two PCR steps, and the second step added a second sample barcode and Illumina TruSeq adapters. Sequencing of the libraries was done on an Illumina NovaSeq, producing 2 x 150 bp paired-end reads. Regarding the original processing steps: The reads were demultiplexed and collapsed into UMI-guided consensus sequences using migec v1.2.7. Using mixcr v2.1.11, UMI consensuses were aligned to TRA and TRB V and J templates and then assembled into clonotypes. Clonotypes were classified as expanded or contracted when called significant by both edgeR and NoisET, with noise models trained on biological replicates. edgeR calls used a false discovery rate-adjusted p below 0.01 and a log2 fold-change threshold of 1. As an exploratory analysis of dynamics, max-normalized trajectories of the 1000 most abundant clonotypes were examined with PCA combined with hierarchical clustering. Separately sequenced CD4+ and CD8+ repertoires were used to assign a CD4 or CD8 phenotype to each responding clone. The public sequencing data were trimmed at Q25 with fastp and processed into clonotypes with MiXCR by TCRdb, which kept only in-frame beta chains. Duplicate CDR3 protein sequences are folded into a single record with the most common DNA and genes. These V and J calls are TCRdb output, not the study's own analysis. The sample contains 110,000 or so distinct CDR3 sequences, about a fifth of them found a single time. Approximately 40% of the sample rests with the top ten.

Recombination connected TRBV6-5 to TRBJ1-6; TRBD1 is a weak D gene call, 6 bases matching. The clonotype comes from a man aged 18 to 35 who had mild COVID-19 (a few samples of this study predate the infection). The sample titles of this study are shuffled in the database, so cell type and time point are left out; the donor was told from shared clones. The sample taken for sequencing was PBMCs or a T cell subset sorted from them (not recorded which). The DNA is as follows: TGTGCCAGCTGTTGGGGGGGGCGCGGGTCACCCCTCCACTTT. This codes for CASCWGGRGSPLHF.